This T cell receptor beta chain appears in the sequencing data of a study of Ad26.COV2.S vaccination and SARS-CoV-2 variants. The length of the CDR3 is 16 residues. J lost 2 bases, V lost 6 bases, and 7 bases had no gene match. Germline CDR1 MNHNY, CDR2 SVGAGI (reference sequence). The method was immunoSEQ multiplex PCR; TCRdb's version includes in-frame clones alone and lacks a portion of them. The table has about 94,000 clones, approximately 77% seen once. The chain employs TRBV6-6 and TRBJ1-5, with TRBD1 identical over 10 bases. This sample comprised peripheral blood, obtained after recovery from COVID-19. This receptor was taken from a human donor who had recovered from COVID-19. The DNA for the CDR3 is TGTGCCAGCAGATCCGGGACAGGGGCGGGCAATCAGCCCCAGCATTTT. Translated: CASRSGTGAGNQPQHF.